The TCR beta chain under discussion was sequenced for a study of chemoradiotherapy in HPV16-positive cancers. Germline assignment: CDR1 SGDLS and CDR2 YYNGEE. V gave up 0 bases and J gave up 5 bases; unmatched junction bases: 10. The CDR3 is made up of 18 amino acids. Only in-frame clones appear in the TCRdb table, and some are missing; sequencing was by immunoSEQ multiplex PCR. The sample holds 950 to 1,300 clones; about 74% are singletons and the top ten take approximately 16%. Samples were taken several times over chemoradiotherapy. This clonotype was obtained from a human donor with HPV-associated anogenital cancer. Sequenced here: tumor tissue, sampled from a patient who underwent chemoradiotherapy. The rearrangement links TRBV9 to TRBJ2-5, with 13 positions matching TRBD2. For the CDR3, the DNA is TGTGCCAGCAGCGTAGGGTTCGTTGGACTAGCGGGGGAGGAGACCCAGTACTTC. Translation gives CASSVGFVGLAGEETQYF.